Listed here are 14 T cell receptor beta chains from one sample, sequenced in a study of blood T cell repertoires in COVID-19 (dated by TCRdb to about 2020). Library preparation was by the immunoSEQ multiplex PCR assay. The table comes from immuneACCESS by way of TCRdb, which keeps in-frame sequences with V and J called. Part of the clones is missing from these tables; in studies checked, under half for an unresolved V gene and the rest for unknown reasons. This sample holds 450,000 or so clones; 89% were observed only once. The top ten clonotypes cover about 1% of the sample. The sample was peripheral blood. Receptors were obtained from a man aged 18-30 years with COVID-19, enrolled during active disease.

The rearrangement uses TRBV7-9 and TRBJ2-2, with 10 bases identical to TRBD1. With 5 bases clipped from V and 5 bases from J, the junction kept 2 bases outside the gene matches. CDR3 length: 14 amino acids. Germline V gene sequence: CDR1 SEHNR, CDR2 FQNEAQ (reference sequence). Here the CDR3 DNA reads TGTGCCAGCAGCCGGGGACAGGGGACCGGGGAGCTGTTTTTT. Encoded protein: CASSRGQGTGELFF.

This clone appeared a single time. The DNA of the CDR3 is TGTGCCAGCAGTTTCCAGGGCAGTTCCTACGAGCAGTACTTC. Amino acids: CASSFQGSSYEQYF. J is TRBJ2-7 and V is TRBV27; maybe TRBD1 (5 bases). Per the germline V gene, CDR1 is MNHEY and CDR2 is SMNVEV (reference sequence). There are 14 residues in the CDR3. V gave up 3 bases and J gave up 1 base, with 10 bases separating them.

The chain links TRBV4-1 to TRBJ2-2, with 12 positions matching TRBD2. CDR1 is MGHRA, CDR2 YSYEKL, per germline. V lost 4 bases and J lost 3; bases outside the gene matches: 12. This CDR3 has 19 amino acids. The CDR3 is CASSLRLAGANTDTGELFF. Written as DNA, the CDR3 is TGCGCCAGCAGCCTTAGACTAGCGGGAGCAAACACGGACACCGGGGAGCTGTTTTTT.

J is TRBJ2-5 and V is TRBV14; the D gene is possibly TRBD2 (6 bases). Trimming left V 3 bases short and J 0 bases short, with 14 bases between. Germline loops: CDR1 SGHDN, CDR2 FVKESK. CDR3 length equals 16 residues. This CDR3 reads CASSQGGARNQETQYF. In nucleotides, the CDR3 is TGTGCCAGCAGCCAGGGGGGAGCGAGGAACCAAGAGACCCAGTACTTC.

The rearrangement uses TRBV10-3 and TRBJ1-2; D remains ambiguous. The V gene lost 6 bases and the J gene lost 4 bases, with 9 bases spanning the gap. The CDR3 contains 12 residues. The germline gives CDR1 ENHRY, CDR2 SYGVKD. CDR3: CAIRDNFYGYTF. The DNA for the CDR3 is TGTGCCATCAGAGACAACTTCTATGGCTACACCTTC.

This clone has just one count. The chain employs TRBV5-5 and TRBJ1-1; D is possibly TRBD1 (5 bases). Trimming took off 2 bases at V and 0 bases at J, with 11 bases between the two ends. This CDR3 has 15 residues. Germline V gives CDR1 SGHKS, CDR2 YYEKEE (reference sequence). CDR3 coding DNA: TGTGCCAGCAGCTTATTAGTGACAGTGAACACTGAAGCTTTCTTT. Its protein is CASSLLVTVNTEAFF.

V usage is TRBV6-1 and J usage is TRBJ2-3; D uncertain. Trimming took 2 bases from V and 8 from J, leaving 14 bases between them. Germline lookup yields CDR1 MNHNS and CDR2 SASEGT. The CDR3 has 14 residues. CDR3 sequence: CASSENTRQGTQYF. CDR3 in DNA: TGTGCCAGCAGTGAAAACACGAGGCAAGGTACGCAGTATTTT.

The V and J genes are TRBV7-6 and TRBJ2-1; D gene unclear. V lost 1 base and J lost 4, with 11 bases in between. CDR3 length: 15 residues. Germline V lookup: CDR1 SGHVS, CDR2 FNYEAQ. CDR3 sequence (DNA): TGTGCCAGCAGCTTAGAAGGTAGCCAATACAATGAGCAGTTCTTC. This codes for CASSLEGSQYNEQFF. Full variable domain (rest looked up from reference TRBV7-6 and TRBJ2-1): GAGVSQSPRYKVTKRGQDVALRCDPISGHVSLYWYRQALGQGPEFLTYFNYEAQQDKSGLPNDRFSAERPEGSISTLTIQRTEQRDSAMYRCASSLEGSQYNEQFFGPGTRLTVL.

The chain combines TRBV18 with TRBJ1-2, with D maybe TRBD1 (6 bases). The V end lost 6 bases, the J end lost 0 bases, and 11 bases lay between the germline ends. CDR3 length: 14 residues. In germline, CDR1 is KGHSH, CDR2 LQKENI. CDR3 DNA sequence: TGTGCCAGCTCGACCGGGACAACTAACTATGGCTACACCTTC. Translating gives CASSTGTTNYGYTF.

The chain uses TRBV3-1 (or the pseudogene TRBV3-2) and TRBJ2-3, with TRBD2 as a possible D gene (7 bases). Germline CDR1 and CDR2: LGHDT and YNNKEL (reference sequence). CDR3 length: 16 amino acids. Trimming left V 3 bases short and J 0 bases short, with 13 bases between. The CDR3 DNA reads TGTGCCAGCAGCCAGAGGGCGGGGGCCAGCACAGATACGCAGTATTTT. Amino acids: CASSQRAGASTDTQYF.

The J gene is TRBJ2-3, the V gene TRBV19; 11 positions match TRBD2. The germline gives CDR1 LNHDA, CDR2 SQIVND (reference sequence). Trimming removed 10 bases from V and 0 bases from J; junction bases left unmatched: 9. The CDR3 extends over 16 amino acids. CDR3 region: CAIGSGRDSSTDTQYF. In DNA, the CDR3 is TGTGCCATTGGTAGCGGGAGGGACTCAAGCACAGATACGCAGTATTTT. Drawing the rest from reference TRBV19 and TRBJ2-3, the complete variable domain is DGGITQSPKYLFRKEGQNVTLSCEQNLNHDAMYWYRQDPGQGLRLIYYSQIVNDFQKGDIAEGYSVSREKKESFPLTVTSAQKNPTAFYLCAIGSGRDSSTDTQYFGPGTRLTVL.

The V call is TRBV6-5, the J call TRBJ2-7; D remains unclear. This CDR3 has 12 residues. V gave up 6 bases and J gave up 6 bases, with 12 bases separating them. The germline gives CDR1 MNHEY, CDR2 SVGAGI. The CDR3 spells CASRFGSGEQYF. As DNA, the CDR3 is TGTGCCAGCAGGTTTGGATCAGGCGAGCAGTACTTC.

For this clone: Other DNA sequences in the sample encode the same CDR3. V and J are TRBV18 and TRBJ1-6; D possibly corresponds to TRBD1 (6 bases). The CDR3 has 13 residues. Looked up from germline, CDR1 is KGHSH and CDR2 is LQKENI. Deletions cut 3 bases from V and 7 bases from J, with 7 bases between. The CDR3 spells CASSPDRNSPLHF. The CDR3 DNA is TGTGCCAGCTCACCCGACAGGAATTCACCCCTCCACTTT.

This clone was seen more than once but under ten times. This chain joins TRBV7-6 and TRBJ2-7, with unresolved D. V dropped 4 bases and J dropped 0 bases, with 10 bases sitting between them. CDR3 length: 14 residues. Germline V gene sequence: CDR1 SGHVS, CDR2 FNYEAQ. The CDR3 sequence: CASSSAVSSYEQYF. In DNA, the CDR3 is TGTGCCAGCAGCTCCGCGGTGAGCTCCTACGAGCAGTACTTC.